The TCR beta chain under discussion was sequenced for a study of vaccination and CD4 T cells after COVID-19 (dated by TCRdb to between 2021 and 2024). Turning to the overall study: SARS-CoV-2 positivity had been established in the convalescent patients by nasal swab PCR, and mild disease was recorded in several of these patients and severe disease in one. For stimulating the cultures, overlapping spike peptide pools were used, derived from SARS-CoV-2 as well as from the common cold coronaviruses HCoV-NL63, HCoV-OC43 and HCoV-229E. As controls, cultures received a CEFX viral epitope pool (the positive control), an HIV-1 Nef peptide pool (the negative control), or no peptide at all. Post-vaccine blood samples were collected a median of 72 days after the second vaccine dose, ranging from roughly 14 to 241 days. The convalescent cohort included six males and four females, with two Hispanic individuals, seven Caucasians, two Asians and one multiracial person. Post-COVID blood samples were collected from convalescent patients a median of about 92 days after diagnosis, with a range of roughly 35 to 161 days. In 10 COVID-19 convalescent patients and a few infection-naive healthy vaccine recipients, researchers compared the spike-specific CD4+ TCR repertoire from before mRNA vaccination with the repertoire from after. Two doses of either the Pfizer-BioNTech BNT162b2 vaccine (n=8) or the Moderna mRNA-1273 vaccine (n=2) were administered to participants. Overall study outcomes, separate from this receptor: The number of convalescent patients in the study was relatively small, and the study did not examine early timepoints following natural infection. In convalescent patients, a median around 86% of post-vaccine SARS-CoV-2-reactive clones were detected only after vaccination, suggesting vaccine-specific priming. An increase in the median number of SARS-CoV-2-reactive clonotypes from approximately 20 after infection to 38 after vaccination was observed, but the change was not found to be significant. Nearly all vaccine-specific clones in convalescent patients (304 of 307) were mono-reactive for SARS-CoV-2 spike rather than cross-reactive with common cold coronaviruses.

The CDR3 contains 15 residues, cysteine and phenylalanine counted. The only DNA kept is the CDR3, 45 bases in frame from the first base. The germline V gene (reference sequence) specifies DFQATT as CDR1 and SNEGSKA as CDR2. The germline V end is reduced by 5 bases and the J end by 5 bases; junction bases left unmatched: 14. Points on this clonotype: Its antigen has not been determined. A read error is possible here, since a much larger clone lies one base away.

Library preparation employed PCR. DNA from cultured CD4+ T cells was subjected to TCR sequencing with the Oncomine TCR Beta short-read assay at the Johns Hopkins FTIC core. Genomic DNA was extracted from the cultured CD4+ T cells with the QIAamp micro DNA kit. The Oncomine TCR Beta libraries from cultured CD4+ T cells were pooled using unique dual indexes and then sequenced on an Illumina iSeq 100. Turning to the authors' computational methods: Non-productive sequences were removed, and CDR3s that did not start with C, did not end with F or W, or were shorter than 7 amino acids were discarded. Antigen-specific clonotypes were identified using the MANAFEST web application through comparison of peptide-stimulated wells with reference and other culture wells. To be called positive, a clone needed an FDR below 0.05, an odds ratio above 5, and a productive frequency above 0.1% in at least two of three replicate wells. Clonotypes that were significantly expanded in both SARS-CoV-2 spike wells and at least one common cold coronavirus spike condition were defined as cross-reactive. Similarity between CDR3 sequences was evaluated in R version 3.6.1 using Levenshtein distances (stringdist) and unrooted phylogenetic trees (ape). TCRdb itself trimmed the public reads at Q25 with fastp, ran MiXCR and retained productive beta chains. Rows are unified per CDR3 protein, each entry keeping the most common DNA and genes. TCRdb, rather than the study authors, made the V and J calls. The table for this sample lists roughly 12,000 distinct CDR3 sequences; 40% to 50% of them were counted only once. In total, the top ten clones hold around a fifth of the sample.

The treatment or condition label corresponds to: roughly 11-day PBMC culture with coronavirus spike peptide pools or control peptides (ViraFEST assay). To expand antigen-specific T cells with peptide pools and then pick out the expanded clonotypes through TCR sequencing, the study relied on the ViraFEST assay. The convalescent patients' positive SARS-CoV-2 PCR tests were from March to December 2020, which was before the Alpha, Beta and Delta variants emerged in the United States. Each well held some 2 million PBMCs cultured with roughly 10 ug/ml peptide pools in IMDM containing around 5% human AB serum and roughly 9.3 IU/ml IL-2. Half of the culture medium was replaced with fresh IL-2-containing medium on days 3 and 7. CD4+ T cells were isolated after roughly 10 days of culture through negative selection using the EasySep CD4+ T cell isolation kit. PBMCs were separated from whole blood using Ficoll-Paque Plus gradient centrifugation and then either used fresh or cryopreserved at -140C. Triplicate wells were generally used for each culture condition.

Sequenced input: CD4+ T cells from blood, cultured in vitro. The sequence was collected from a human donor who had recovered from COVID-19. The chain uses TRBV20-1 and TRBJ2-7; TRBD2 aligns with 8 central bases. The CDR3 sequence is CSAGLPLADHDEQYF. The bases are TGCAGTGCTGGACTCCCACTAGCGGACCACGACGAGCAGTACTTC.